The 5 T cell receptor beta chains below come from one sample, sequenced in a study of blood T cell repertoires in COVID-19. Measured with immunoSEQ multiplex PCR; TCRdb has only the in-frame clones, and not every one. The sample holds fewer than 300,000 clones, approximately 90% seen once. Source material: peripheral blood. These receptors were taken from a woman between 25 and 40 years old with COVID-19, enrolled during active disease.

The chain carries TRBV30 and TRBJ2-3; a possible D gene is TRBD1 (6 bases). This CDR3 comprises 14 residues. Germline-derived CDR1 and CDR2 are GTSNPN and SVGIG (reference sequence). V lost 7 bases and J 3 bases, leaving 17 bases between the germline ends. CDR3 in amino acids: CASYRAGATDTQYF. As DNA, the CDR3 is TGTGCCTCTTATCGGGCAGGGGCGACAGATACGCAGTATTTT.

The rearrangement joins TRBV30 to TRBJ1-2; 10 nucleotides match TRBD1. J lost 4 bases, V lost 1 base, and 6 bases had no gene match. Germline V gene lookup returns CDR1 GTSNPN and CDR2 SVGIG (reference sequence). The CDR3 has 15 residues. CDR3: CAWSAGQGHSYGYTF. CDR3 in DNA: TGTGCCTGGAGTGCGGGACAGGGGCACTCCTATGGCTACACCTTC.

The rearrangement links TRBV12-3 or TRBV12-4 to TRBJ2-1; no clear D. The CDR3 is made up of 11 amino acids. V dropped 7 bases and J dropped 7 bases, with 8 bases sitting between them. As DNA, the CDR3 is TGTGCCAGCACTCTGCGGAATGAGCAGTTCTTC. It translates to CASTLRNEQFF.

This chain connects TRBV5-5 to TRBJ1-2; no definite D call. This CDR3 has 17 residues. The germline V gene encodes CDR1 SGHKS and CDR2 YYEKEE (reference sequence). The V end was cut by 4 bases, the J end by 4 bases, with 23 bases between. CDR3 residues: CASSNGAATTSFYGYTF. The CDR3 DNA reads TGTGCCAGCAGCAACGGAGCCGCCACGACTTCCTTCTATGGCTACACCTTC.

The V gene is TRBV19, the J gene TRBJ1-1; 8 nucleotides match TRBD1. The V and J ends lost 4 bases and 3 bases, in that order; junction bases with no gene match: 13. The germline V gene encodes CDR1 LNHDA and CDR2 SQIVND (reference sequence). This CDR3 is built from 17 residues. This chain's CDR3 is CASSKTGDGTVDTEAFF. Written as DNA, the CDR3 is TGTGCCAGTAGTAAGACAGGGGATGGGACTGTGGACACTGAAGCTTTCTTT.